This T cell receptor beta chain was found in a study of blood T cell repertoires in COVID-19. TCRdb keeps only in-frame clones here, not all; method: immunoSEQ multiplex PCR. The table has 95,000 to 100,000 clones, around 93% seen once. Trimming cost V 5 bases and J 6 bases, with 7 bases left between them. This CDR3 is built from 12 residues. Germline values: CDR1 SGHVS, CDR2 FQNEAQ. Material for sequencing was peripheral blood. The chain is built from TRBV7-8 and TRBJ2-2; D is possibly TRBD1 or TRBD2 (6 bases each). This sequence was found in a man aged 50 to 60 with acute or convalescent COVID-19. The CDR3 DNA reads TGTGCCAGCAGCCGGGGGCCCGGGGAGCTGTTTTTT. This codes for CASSRGPGELFF.